The 21 T cell receptor beta chains below all came from one sample that was sequenced in a study of T cell responses to AZD1222 COVID-19 vaccine (dated by TCRdb to the early 2020s). The library was made by the immunoSEQ multiplex PCR assay. TCRdb stores this immuneACCESS table with in-frame sequences only. Part of the clones is absent; in the studies checked, under half of the shortfall reflects unresolved V genes, and no reason is known for the rest. In this sample the table shows over 120,000 clones, over 75% of which occur a single time. Roughly 8% of the sample comes from the top ten. The sample's time point label is to be understood as: baseline before first vaccination. Source: peripheral blood, taken on day 0 of AZD1222 vaccination. All receptors derive from an adult in good health.

This rearrangement joins TRBV12-3 or TRBV12-4 to TRBJ2-4, with no clear D. Trimming removed 3 bases from V and 5 bases from J, with 5 bases in between. This CDR3 contains 12 residues. This chain's CDR3 is CASSLGQNIQYF. CDR3 coding DNA: TGTGCCAGCAGTTTGGGCCAAAACATTCAGTACTTC.

The chain recombines TRBV6-6 with TRBJ1-6; TRBD1 agrees at 7 bases. The germline V gene has CDR1 MNHNY and CDR2 SVGAGI (reference sequence). The CDR3 has 15 residues. Germline trimming cut 2 bases from V and 5 bases from J; bases unmatched to any gene: 3. Written as DNA, the CDR3 is TGTGCCAGCAGTTACGAGGGACAGAATAATTCACCCCTCCACTTT. As protein: CASSYEGQNNSPLHF.

This clone appeared a single time. V usage is TRBV5-6 and J usage is TRBJ1-2, with D uncertain. CDR1 is SGHDT, CDR2 YYEEEE, per germline. Deletions cut 1 base from V and 8 bases from J, with 6 bases between. The length of the CDR3 is 11 residues. The chain's CDR3 is CASSLSTGYTF. The DNA for the CDR3 is TGTGCCAGCAGCTTGTCAACGGGCTACACCTTC.

The chain carries TRBV2 and TRBJ1-5, with unresolved D. This CDR3 is built from 12 residues. V lost 1 base and J 9 bases, leaving 7 bases between the germline ends. The V gene's germline CDR1 is SNHLY and CDR2 FYNNEI. In nucleotides, the CDR3 is TGTGCCAGCAGTGAAGAATCCATGCCCCAGCATTTT. Its protein is CASSEESMPQHF.

The CDR3 coding sequence is TGTGCCAGTGCGGGACTAGCGAACTACGAGCAGTACTTC. It is translated as CASAGLANYEQYF. The rearrangement uses TRBV12-3 or TRBV12-4 and TRBJ2-7, with TRBD2 matching 10 bases. The ends lost 9 bases at V and 3 bases at J; junction bases unmatched: 5. CDR3 length equals 13 residues.

In regard to this clone: The sample holds other DNA sequences that translate to the same CDR3. CDR3 region: CASSLEGNENSPLHF. The CDR3 DNA sequence: TGTGCCAGCAGCTTGGAGGGGAACGAGAATTCACCCCTCCACTTT. The rearrangement uses TRBV5-5 and TRBJ1-6; maybe TRBD1 (5 bases). V lost 0 bases and J lost 7, with 11 bases in between. The germline V gene has CDR1 SGHKS and CDR2 YYEKEE (reference sequence). The CDR3 loop spans 15 amino acids.

This sequence joins TRBV6-5 and TRBJ2-7, with TRBD1 matching over 7 bases. The CDR3 contains 15 residues. V shed 6 bases, J shed 3 bases, and the junction held 11 bases outside the gene matches. The germline gives CDR1 MNHEY, CDR2 SVGAGI. DNA of the CDR3: TGTGCCAGCAGATGGAGCGCCACAGGGGACTACGAGCAGTACTTC. It yields the protein CASRWSATGDYEQYF.

The rearrangement joins TRBV18 to TRBJ2-7; D call uncertain. Trimming shortened V by 3 bases and J by 3 bases, and 9 bases separated the two germline ends. Looked up from germline, CDR1 is KGHSH and CDR2 is LQKENI. The CDR3 is 13 amino acids. The CDR3 sequence: CASSPPEYYEQYF. The CDR3 DNA reads TGTGCCAGCTCACCCCCAGAGTACTACGAGCAGTACTTC. Combining the CDR3 with reference TRBV18 and TRBJ2-7 gives the whole variable domain NAGVMQNPRHLVRRRGQEARLRCSPMKGHSHVYWYRQLPEEGLKFMVYLQKENIIDESGMPKERFSAEFPKEGPSILRIQQVVRGDSAAYFCASSPPEYYEQYFGPGTRLTVT.

This clone was seen only once. The chain is built from TRBV2 and TRBJ1-5; D is perhaps TRBD1 (5 bases). This CDR3 is built from 13 residues. CDR1 is SNHLY and CDR2 is FYNNEI in the germline V gene. V was shortened by 8 bases and J by 6 bases, with 14 bases between the two germline ends. CDR3 amino acids: CASGLEGLQPQHF. As DNA, the CDR3 is TGTGCCAGCGGTTTGGAGGGGCTTCAGCCCCAGCATTTT.

V and J are TRBV27 and TRBJ1-3, with 8 nucleotides matching TRBD1. The CDR3 covers 16 residues. The junction had 7 bases not matched to a gene; V was cut back by 6 bases and J by 0 bases. The V gene's germline CDR1 is MNHEY and CDR2 SMNVEV (reference sequence). CDR3: CASSPGTGISGNTIYF. In nucleotides, the CDR3 is TGTGCCAGCAGCCCGGGGACAGGTATCTCTGGAAACACCATATATTTT.

This chain joins TRBV6-5 and TRBJ1-2; D is unclear. Deletions cut 6 bases from V and 5 bases from J, with 13 bases between. Germline lookup yields CDR1 MNHEY and CDR2 SVGAGI. The CDR3 consists of 13 residues. The CDR3 region is CASRLPAVYGYTF. The CDR3 region has the DNA TGTGCCAGCAGGCTCCCGGCAGTTTATGGCTACACCTTC.

This clone came up a few times. The rearrangement links TRBV9 to TRBJ2-3; the D gene could be TRBD1 or TRBD2 (6 bases each). Germline values: CDR1 SGDLS, CDR2 YYNGEE. This CDR3 region has 15 residues. V lost 0 bases and J lost 0, with 8 bases in between. CDR3 loop: CASSVGGASTDTQYF. The CDR3 nucleotides read TGTGCCAGCAGCGTAGGGGGGGCTAGCACAGATACGCAGTATTTT.

The chain carries TRBV6-5 and TRBJ2-7; no reliable D call. Trimming took 5 bases from V and 5 from J, leaving 7 bases between them. Germline V gene lookup returns CDR1 MNHEY and CDR2 SVGAGI. This CDR3 has 11 amino acids. The CDR3 region is CASSKRDEQYF. The CDR3, as DNA: TGTGCCAGCAGTAAAAGGGACGAGCAGTACTTC.

This chain uses TRBV7-2 with TRBJ2-3; D remains ambiguous. The germline V gene encodes CDR1 SGHTA and CDR2 FQGNSA. CDR3 length: 14 residues. V shed 4 bases and J shed 4 bases, with 12 bases lying between them. In DNA, the CDR3 is TGTGCCAGCAGCTCCCACTCAGCCGCAGATACGCAGTATTTT. Its translation: CASSSHSAADTQYF. The full variable domain, rest sourced from reference TRBV7-2 and TRBJ2-3, is GAGVSQSPSNKVTEKGKDVELRCDPISGHTALYWYRQSLGQGLEFLIYFQGNSAPDKSGLPSDRFSAERTGGSVSTLTIQRTQQEDSAVYLCASSSHSAADTQYFGPGTRLTVL.

In this sample, this clone turned up once. The same CDR3 also results from other DNA sequences found in this sample. V and J are TRBV19 and TRBJ1-2; TRBD1 agrees at 9 bases. This CDR3 has 14 amino acids. The J segment lost 0 bases and the V segment lost 4 bases, leaving 0 bases of the junction unmatched. CDR1 is LNHDA, CDR2 SQIVND, per germline (reference sequence). CDR3 DNA sequence: TGTGCCAGTAGTAGGGACAGGGCTAACTATGGCTACACCTTC. Translated, it gives CASSRDRANYGYTF.

The genes are TRBV19 and TRBJ2-7; TRBD1 is a possible D gene (6 bases). V was cut by 1 base and J by 2 bases, with 12 bases left in between. The CDR3 sequence is 15 residues long. Germline CDR1 LNHDA, CDR2 SQIVND (reference sequence). CDR3 coding DNA: TGTGCCAGTAGTATAGGACCGGGACAAGCCTACGAGCAGTACTTC. This encodes CASSIGPGQAYEQYF.

This chain connects TRBV19 to TRBJ1-1; possible D gene TRBD1, 5 bases. The CDR3 spans 13 residues. V was clipped by 3 bases and J by 12 bases, with 17 bases between them. Germline CDR1 LNHDA, CDR2 SQIVND (reference sequence). The CDR3 coding sequence is TGTGCCAGTAGTATCAATGGGGGGATCGGAACTTTCTTT. This translates into CASSINGGIGTFF.

The genes are TRBV7-2 and TRBJ2-7; 8 bases fit TRBD2. The CDR3 contains 12 residues. The V segment lost 7 bases and the J segment 6 bases; nucleotides outside the gene matches: 5. CDR1 SGHTA and CDR2 FQGNSA come from the germline V gene. The CDR3 bases are TGTGCCAGCAACCTCCGGGGGGGCGAGCAGTACTTC. Protein sequence: CASNLRGGEQYF.

The V and J genes are TRBV5-1 and TRBJ2-3; 14 bases are shared with TRBD2. Germline V gives CDR1 SGHRS, CDR2 YFSETQ. There are 18 residues in the CDR3. The junction had 4 bases not matched to a gene; V was cut back by 0 bases and J by 1 base. This chain's CDR3 is CASSLGLAGGPGTDTQYF. Here the CDR3 DNA reads TGCGCCAGCAGCTTGGGACTAGCGGGAGGGCCGGGCACAGATACGCAGTATTTT.

The chain is built from TRBV21-1 and TRBJ1-5; the listed D gene, TRBD1, was not tested against the DNA. TRBV21-1 is noted as a pseudogene. The CDR3 runs to 17 residues. The CDR3 DNA is TGTGCCAGCAGCAAAGTCATGGGACAGGGCTGCAATCAGCCCCAGCATTTT. This gives the protein CASSKVMGQGCNQPQHF.

The rearrangement joins TRBV5-1 to TRBJ2-2, with a weak D call TRBD1 (5 bases). This CDR3 is 17 amino acids long. Germline CDR1 reads SGHRS; CDR2 reads YFSETQ. The germline V and J ends were trimmed by 4 bases and 6 bases, with 22 bases remaining between them. The CDR3 spells CASSLSPTGFSAGELFF. CDR3 DNA sequence: TGCGCCAGCAGCCTGAGCCCTACAGGCTTCTCAGCCGGGGAGCTGTTTTTT.